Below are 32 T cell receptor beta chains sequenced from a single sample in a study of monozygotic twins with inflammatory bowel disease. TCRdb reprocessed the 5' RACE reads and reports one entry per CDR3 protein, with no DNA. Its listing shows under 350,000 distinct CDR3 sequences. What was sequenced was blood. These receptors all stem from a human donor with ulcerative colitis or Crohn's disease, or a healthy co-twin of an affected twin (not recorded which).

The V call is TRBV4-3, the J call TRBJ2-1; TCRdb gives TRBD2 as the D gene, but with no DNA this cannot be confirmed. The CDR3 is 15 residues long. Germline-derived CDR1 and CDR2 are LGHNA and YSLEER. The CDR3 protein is CASSLTRAVYNEQFF.

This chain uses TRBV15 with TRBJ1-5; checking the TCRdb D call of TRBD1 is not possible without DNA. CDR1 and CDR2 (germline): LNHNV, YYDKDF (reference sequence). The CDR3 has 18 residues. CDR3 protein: CATSRPRRGGQYFQPQHF.

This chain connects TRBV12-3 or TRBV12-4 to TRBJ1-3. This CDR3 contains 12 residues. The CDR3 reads CASRPTLNTIYF.

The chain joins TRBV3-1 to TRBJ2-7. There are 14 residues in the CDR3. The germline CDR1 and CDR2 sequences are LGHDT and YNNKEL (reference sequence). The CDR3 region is CASSHLQRTYEQYF.

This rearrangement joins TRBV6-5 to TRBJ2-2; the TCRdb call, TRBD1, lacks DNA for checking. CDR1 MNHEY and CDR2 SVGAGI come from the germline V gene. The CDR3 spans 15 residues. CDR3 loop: CASSYYGDGPGELFF.

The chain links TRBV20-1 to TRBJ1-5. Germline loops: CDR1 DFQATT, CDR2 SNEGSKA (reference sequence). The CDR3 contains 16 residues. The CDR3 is CSARESSTLAFQPQHF.

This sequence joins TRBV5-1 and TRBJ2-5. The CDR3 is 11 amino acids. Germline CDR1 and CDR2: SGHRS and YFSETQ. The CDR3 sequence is CASQVRETQYF.

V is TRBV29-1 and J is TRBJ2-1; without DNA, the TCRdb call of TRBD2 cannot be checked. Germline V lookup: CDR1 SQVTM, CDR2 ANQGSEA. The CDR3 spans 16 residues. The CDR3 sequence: CSVLGPVAGSYNEQFF.

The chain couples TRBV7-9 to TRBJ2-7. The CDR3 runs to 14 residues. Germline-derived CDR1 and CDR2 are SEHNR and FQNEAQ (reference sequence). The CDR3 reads CASSNQDWYYEQYF.

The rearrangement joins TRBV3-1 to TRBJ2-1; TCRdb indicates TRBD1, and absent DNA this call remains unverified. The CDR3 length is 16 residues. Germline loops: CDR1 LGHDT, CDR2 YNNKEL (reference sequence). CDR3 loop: CASSQEYGASYNEQFF.

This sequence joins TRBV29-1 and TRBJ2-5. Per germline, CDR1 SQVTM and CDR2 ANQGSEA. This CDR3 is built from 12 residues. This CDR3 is CSVDRSRETQYF.

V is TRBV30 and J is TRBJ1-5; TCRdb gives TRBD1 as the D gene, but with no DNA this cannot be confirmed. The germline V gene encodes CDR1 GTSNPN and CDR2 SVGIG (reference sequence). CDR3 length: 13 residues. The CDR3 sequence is CAWTRAPLQPQHF.

The CDR3 spells CATSDTGTVNQPQHF. The chain recombines TRBV24-1 with TRBJ1-5; TCRdb indicates TRBD1, and absent DNA this call remains unverified. The CDR3 is made up of 15 amino acids. Germline V gene sequence: CDR1 KGHDR, CDR2 SFDVKD.

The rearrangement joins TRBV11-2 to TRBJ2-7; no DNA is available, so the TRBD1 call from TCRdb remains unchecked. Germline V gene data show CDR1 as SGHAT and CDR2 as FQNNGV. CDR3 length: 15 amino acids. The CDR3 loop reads CASSLAWAGTYEQYF.

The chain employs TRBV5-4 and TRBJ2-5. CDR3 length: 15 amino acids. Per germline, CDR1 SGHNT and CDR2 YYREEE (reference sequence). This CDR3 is CASSLGGEYRETQYF.

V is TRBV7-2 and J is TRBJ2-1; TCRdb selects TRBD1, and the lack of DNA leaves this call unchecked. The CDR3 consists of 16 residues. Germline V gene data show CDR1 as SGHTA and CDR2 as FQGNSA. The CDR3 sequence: CASSLAGRTGRHEQFF.

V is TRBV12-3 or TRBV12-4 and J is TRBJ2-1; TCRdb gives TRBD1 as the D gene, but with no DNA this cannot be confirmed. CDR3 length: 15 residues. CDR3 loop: CASTPGRGGLNEQFF.

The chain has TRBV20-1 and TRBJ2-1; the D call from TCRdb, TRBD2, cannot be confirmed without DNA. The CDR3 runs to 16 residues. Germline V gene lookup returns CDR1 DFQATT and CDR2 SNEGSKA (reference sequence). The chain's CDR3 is CSARPYGGISYNEQFF.

CDR3 sequence reads: CASSLKPPPNTGELFF. The genes are TRBV5-4 and TRBJ2-2; TCRdb designates TRBD1, a call that cannot be tested without DNA. Germline assignment: CDR1 SGHNT and CDR2 YYREEE (reference sequence). The CDR3 sequence is 16 residues long.

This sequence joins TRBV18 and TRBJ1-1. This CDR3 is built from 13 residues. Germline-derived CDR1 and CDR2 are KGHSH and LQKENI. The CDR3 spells CASSPQSNTEAFF.

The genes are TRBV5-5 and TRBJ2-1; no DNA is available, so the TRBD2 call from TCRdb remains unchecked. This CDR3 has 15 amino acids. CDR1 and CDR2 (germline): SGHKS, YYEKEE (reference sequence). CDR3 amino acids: CASSRTSGLYNEQFF.

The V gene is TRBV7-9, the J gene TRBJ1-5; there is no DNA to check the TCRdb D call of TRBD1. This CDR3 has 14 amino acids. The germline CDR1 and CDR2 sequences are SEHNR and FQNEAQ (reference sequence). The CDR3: CASSGGGGSQPQHF.

The CDR3 region is CASSYGYPQAYEQYF. This rearrangement joins TRBV6-5 to TRBJ2-7. This CDR3 contains 15 residues. Germline loops: CDR1 MNHEY, CDR2 SVGAGI.

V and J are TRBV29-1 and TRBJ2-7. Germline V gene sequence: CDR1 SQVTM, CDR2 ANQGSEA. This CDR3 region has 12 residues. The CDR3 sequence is CSVGQSPIEQYF.

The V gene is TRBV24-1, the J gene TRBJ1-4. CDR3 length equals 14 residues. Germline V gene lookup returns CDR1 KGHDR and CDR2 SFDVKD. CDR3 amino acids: CATSDWITNEKLFF.

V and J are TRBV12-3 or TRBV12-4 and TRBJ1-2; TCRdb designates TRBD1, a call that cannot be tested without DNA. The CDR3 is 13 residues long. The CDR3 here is CASSPRDVDGYTF.

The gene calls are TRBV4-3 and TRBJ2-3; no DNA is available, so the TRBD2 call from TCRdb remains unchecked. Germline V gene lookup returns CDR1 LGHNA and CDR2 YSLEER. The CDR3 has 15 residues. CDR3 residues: CASSPNRAKADTQYF.

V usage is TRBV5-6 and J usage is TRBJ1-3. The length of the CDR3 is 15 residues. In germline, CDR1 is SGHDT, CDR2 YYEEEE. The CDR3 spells CASSLVRLSGNTIYF.

This CDR3 reads CASSFRIQETQYF. The chain uses TRBV7-9 and TRBJ2-5. Germline V gene lookup returns CDR1 SEHNR and CDR2 FQNEAQ (reference sequence). The CDR3 totals 13 residues. Using reference TRBV7-9 and TRBJ2-5 for the parts outside the CDR3, the full variable domain is DTGVSQNPRHKITKRGQNVTFRCDPISEHNRLYWYRQTLGQGPEFLTYFQNEAQLEKSRLLSDRFSAERPKGSFSTLEIQRTEQGDSAMYLCASSFRIQETQYFGPGTRLLVL.

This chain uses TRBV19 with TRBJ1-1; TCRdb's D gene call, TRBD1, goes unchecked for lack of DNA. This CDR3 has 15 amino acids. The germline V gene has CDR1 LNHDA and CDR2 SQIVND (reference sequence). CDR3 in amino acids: CASSIALTGGRGAFF.

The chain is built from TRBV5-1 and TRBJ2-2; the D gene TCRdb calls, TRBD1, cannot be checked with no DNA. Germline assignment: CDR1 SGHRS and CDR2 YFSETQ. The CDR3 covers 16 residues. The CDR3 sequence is CASSWGDGANTGELFF.

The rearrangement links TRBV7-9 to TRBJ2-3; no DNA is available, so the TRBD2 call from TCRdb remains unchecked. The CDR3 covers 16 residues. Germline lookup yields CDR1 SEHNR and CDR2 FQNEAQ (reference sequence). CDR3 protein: CASSGSLAGSPDTQYF.